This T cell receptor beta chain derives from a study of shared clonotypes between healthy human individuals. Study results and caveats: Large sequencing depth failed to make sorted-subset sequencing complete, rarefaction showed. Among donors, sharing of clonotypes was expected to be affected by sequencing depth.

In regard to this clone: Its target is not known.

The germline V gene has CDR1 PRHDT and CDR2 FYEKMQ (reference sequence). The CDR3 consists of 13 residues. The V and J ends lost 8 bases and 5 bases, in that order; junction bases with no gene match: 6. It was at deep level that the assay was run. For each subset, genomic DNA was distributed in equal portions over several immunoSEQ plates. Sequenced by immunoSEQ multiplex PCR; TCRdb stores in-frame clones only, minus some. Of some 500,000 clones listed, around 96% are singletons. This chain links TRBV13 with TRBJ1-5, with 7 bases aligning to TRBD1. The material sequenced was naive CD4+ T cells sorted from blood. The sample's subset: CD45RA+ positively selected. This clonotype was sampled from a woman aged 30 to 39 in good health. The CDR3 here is CASGDRVDQPQHF. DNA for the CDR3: TGTGCCAGCGGCGACAGGGTCGATCAGCCCCAGCATTTT.